This TCR beta chain was sequenced in a study of blood T cell repertoires in COVID-19. Study summary: Samples came from the United States, Italy and Spain, spanning acute and convalescent COVID-19. The cDNA or gDNA used as material had been derived from T cells, B-cell-depleted T cells, or PBMCs.

The ends lost 4 bases at V and 7 bases at J; junction bases unmatched: 8. The CDR3 length is 14 residues. Looked up from germline, CDR1 is SGHTS and CDR2 is YDEGEE. Authors' processing steps: Reference gene primer amplification in the assay estimated nucleated cell counts. Profiled with immunoSEQ multiplex PCR; TCRdb holds only in-frame clones, not every one. The D gene and trimming were derived from the DNA, and the V and J assignments and clone size from that table. The sample gives about 110,000 clones, around 81% of which show up once; just over 4% is in the top ten. The clonotype was recovered from a woman between 65 and 79 years old with acute or convalescent COVID-19. V and J are TRBV5-8 and TRBJ2-5; TRBD2 matches at 9 bases. The sequenced material came from peripheral blood. The CDR3 coding sequence is TGTGCCAGCAGCCTGGGACTAGCTGGGGGGACCCAGTACTTC. Translated: CASSLGLAGGTQYF.